A selection of T cell receptor beta chains follows, all from one sample in a study of T cell responses to AZD1222 COVID-19 vaccine. Using immunoSEQ multiplex PCR, the repertoire was profiled, and TCRdb retains in-frame clones only, with some absent. Seen here are 87,000 or so clones, around 87% observed once, and the top ten hold 8% to 9.5%. The material was peripheral blood, obtained on day 0 of AZD1222 vaccination. The origin of the receptors is an adult in good health. Each CDR3 is given with its conserved first and last residue. Fields, in order: V gene, J gene, CDR3 length, D gene, CDR3 DNA, CDR3 protein. A D gene is named only where the DNA matches it firmly.

v_call: TRBV9
j_call: TRBJ1-1
cdr3_length: 14
d_call: NA
cdr3_nt: TGTGCCAGCAGCGTAGTACGAGGGAACACTGAAGCTTTCTTT
cdr3_aa: CASSVVRGNTEAFF

v_call: TRBV4-1
j_call: TRBJ1-1
cdr3_length: 18
d_call: TRBD1
cdr3_nt: TGCGCCAGCAGCCAAGGCCCGTTTGACAGGGGAGGTTTCGCTGAAGCTTTCTTT
cdr3_aa: CASSQGPFDRGGFAEAFF

v_call: TRBV6-5
j_call: TRBJ1-2
cdr3_length: 13
d_call: TRBD1
cdr3_nt: TGTGCCAGCAGTTTTGACAGGGTCTATGGCTACACCTTC
cdr3_aa: CASSFDRVYGYTF

v_call: TRBV5-8
j_call: TRBJ1-1
cdr3_length: 12
d_call: TRBD1
cdr3_nt: TGTGCCAGAAACAGGGGAACCACTGAAGCTTTCTTT
cdr3_aa: CARNRGTTEAFF

v_call: TRBV27
j_call: TRBJ1-1
cdr3_length: 15
d_call: NA
cdr3_nt: TGTGCCAGCACCCCCGGAGGGTGGCAGAACACTGAAGCTTTCTTT
cdr3_aa: CASTPGGWQNTEAFF

v_call: TRBV4-3
j_call: TRBJ1-1
cdr3_length: 14
d_call: NA
cdr3_nt: TGCGCCAGCAGCCAAGATCGTCGGGACACTGAAGCTTTCTTT
cdr3_aa: CASSQDRRDTEAFF

v_call: TRBV27
j_call: TRBJ2-1
cdr3_length: 16
d_call: NA
cdr3_nt: TGTGCCAGCAGCATTGCCAGAATAGAAAGGAACAATGAGCAGTTCTTC
cdr3_aa: CASSIARIERNNEQFF

v_call: TRBV6-5
j_call: TRBJ1-1
cdr3_length: 13
d_call: NA
cdr3_nt: TGTGCCAGCAGTTACGGCCAGAATTTAGGAGCTTTCTTT
cdr3_aa: CASSYGQNLGAFF

v_call: TRBV7-2
j_call: TRBJ1-4
cdr3_length: 15
d_call: TRBD1
cdr3_nt: TGTGCCAGCAGCTTATCCCAGGGGGGAAGCGAAAAACTGTTTTTT
cdr3_aa: CASSLSQGGSEKLFF

v_call: TRBV27
j_call: TRBJ2-2
cdr3_length: 12
d_call: NA
cdr3_nt: TGTGCCAGCAGTTTGGTCACCGGGGAGCTGTTTTTT
cdr3_aa: CASSLVTGELFF

v_call: TRBV6-5
j_call: TRBJ2-3
cdr3_length: 15
d_call: NA
cdr3_nt: TGTGCCAGCAGTTATCAACAGGTAGCGGCAGATACGCAGTATTTT
cdr3_aa: CASSYQQVAADTQYF

v_call: TRBV5-1
j_call: TRBJ2-7
cdr3_length: 13
d_call: NA
cdr3_nt: TGCGCCAGCGGTTCCCTAACTTCCTACGAGCAGTACTTC
cdr3_aa: CASGSLTSYEQYF

v_call: TRBV7-2
j_call: TRBJ1-1
cdr3_length: 11
d_call: NA
cdr3_nt: TGTGCCAGCAGCGTCGACCCCGAAGCTTTCTTT
cdr3_aa: CASSVDPEAFF

v_call: TRBV2
j_call: TRBJ1-5
cdr3_length: 15
d_call: TRBD1
cdr3_nt: TGTGCCAGCAGGTCCCGGGACAGGGGGCGGCAGCCCCAGCATTTT
cdr3_aa: CASRSRDRGRQPQHF